A single sample is the source of the 10 T cell receptor beta chains below, sequenced in a study of identical twins. MiXCR, run by TCRdb on the 5' RACE reads, gives a single entry per CDR3 protein. The sample records some 1,600,000 distinct CDR3 sequences, less than 35% being singletons. What was sequenced was cord blood. These receptors originate from a newborn girl in good health.

The CDR3 sequence: CASSPNRGEAFF. The CDR3, as DNA: TGTGCCAGCTCACCAAACAGGGGTGAAGCTTTCTTT. The chain links TRBV18 to TRBJ1-1; 7 nucleotides align to TRBD1. Germline V gene data show CDR1 as KGHSH and CDR2 as LQKENI. The CDR3 has 12 residues. Trimming cost V 2 bases and J 7 bases; bases outside gene matches: 1.

The table lists this clonotype with a few counts. The chain joins TRBV3-1 to TRBJ2-7; tentatively, D is TRBD1 (6 bases). Between the trimmed V and J ends, which lost 4 bases and 4 bases, there was a span of 14 bases. Germline loops: CDR1 LGHDT, CDR2 YNNKEL (reference sequence). CDR3 length: 14 residues. CDR3 nucleotides: TGTGCCAGCAGCCCAAGAGGGGGTCTATACGAGCAGTACTTC. Its protein product is CASSPRGGLYEQYF.

The chain has TRBV20-1 and TRBJ1-6; unclear D gene. The CDR3 has 11 residues. Germline assignment: CDR1 DFQATT and CDR2 SNEGSKA (reference sequence). Trimming shortened V by 6 bases and J by 17 bases, and 17 bases separated the two germline ends. Here the CDR3 DNA reads TGCAGTGCCAGCCCCTCCCTGGTGGTCCACTTT. As protein: CSASPSLVVHF.

V is TRBV12-5 and J is TRBJ2-7; possible D gene TRBD2, 6 bases. Per germline, CDR1 LGHNT and CDR2 FRNRAP. Trimming removed 3 bases at V and 6 bases at J, with 12 bases between. CDR3 length: 13 residues. CDR3 loop: CASGFGGSGEQYF. Written as DNA, the CDR3 is TGTGCTAGTGGTTTCGGGGGTAGCGGCGAGCAGTACTTC.

The genes are TRBV3-1 and TRBJ2-1, with a tentative D call TRBD1 (7 bases). The V and J ends lost 4 bases and 3 bases respectively, with 16 bases between them. CDR1 is LGHDT and CDR2 is YNNKEL in the germline V gene (reference sequence). There are 16 residues in the CDR3. CDR3 nucleotides: TGTGCCAGCAGCCTAGCATGGAGGGGGCTCTACAATGAGCAGTTCTTC. Encoded protein: CASSLAWRGLYNEQFF.

This clonotype showed up just a few times. The chain is built from TRBV4-2 and TRBJ1-2; D not certain. V dropped 0 bases and J dropped 5 bases, with 7 bases sitting between them. The CDR3 covers 13 residues. Per germline, CDR1 LGHNA and CDR2 YNFKEQ. In nucleotides, the CDR3 is TGTGCCAGCAGCCAAGATATGGAGTATGGCTACACCTTC. Its translation: CASSQDMEYGYTF.

This clonotype was seen at least ten times. The V call is TRBV18, the J call TRBJ2-3; D uncertain. From germline, CDR1 is KGHSH and CDR2 LQKENI. CDR3 length: 11 amino acids. V was shortened by 8 bases and J by 5 bases, with 8 bases between the two germline ends. The CDR3 sequence is CASSPGDTQYF. In DNA form, the CDR3 reads TGTGCCAGCAGCCCCGGAGATACGCAGTATTTT.

The chain joins TRBV6-1 to TRBJ2-1; 7 bases are a match to TRBD2. The junction had 9 bases not matched to a gene; V was cut back by 2 bases and J by 2 bases. The CDR3 is 17 amino acids. Germline V gene lookup returns CDR1 MNHNS and CDR2 SASEGT. The CDR3 spells CASSERGAGRTYNEQFF. CDR3 nucleotide sequence: TGTGCCAGCAGTGAAAGGGGAGCGGGGCGAACCTACAATGAGCAGTTCTTC.

The genes are TRBV20-1 and TRBJ2-6, with D possibly being TRBD2 (5 bases). With 1 base removed from V and 3 bases from J, the gap between germline ends came to 10 bases. Per germline, CDR1 DFQATT and CDR2 SNEGSKA (reference sequence). The length of the CDR3 is 15 residues. CDR3 sequence reads: CSARVRGNGANVLTF. The DNA of the CDR3 is TGCAGTGCTAGAGTCCGGGGTAATGGGGCCAACGTCCTGACTTTC.

The sample holds a few counts of this clonotype. The genes are TRBV7-2 and TRBJ2-3, with no clear D. This CDR3 region has 18 residues. The ends were cut back, 3 bases at V and 8 bases at J, with 27 bases in the middle. The V gene's germline CDR1 is SGHTA and CDR2 FQGNSA. The CDR3 DNA follows: TGTGCCAGCAGCTTCCTGCTAAGCACAGATACGCTTCATGCTACGCAGTATTTT. This codes for CASSFLLSTDTLHATQYF.